The clone carrying this T cell receptor beta chain is a singleton in its sample. The CDR3 runs 15 residues. The germline V gene encodes CDR1 SGDLS and CDR2 YYNGEE. This sample stems from a study of blood T cells in healthy people across ages. A second about 7 to 12 cycle PCR used barcoded and J-beta primers. TCRdb independently ran MiXCR on the 5' RACE reads; one entry per CDR3 protein. The sample has around 1,000,000 distinct CDR3 sequences, roughly 24% seen once. The same sample was also studied in work on T cells of mothers and their children.

The sample consisted of blood. This receptor was taken from a girl under 10 years old in good health. The chain joins TRBV9 to TRBJ2-1, with 10 bases that match TRBD1. The closer fit of TRBJ2-7 to the DNA end suggests the J call may be wrong. In DNA form, the CDR3 reads TGTGCCAGCAGCGTAGGTCGGGACAGGGGCTACGAGCAGTACTTC. Amino acid sequence: CASSVGRDRGYEQYF.